Given below is one T cell receptor beta chain in context. Sequencing was performed with immunoSEQ multiplex PCR; in TCRdb, only in-frame clones are kept and a portion is missing. The sample records about 1,900,000 clones, around 96% being singletons. The sample comes from a study of shared clonotypes between healthy human individuals. The germline CDR1 and CDR2 sequences are SNHLY and FYNNEI. Germline trimming cut 6 bases from V and 3 bases from J; bases unmatched to any gene: 7. The CDR3 is 15 amino acids. Cells designated naive CD8 were CD45RO-negative and were positively selected for CCR7, with terminally differentiated effector memory CD45RA+ cells excluded.

This rearrangement joins TRBV2 to TRBJ1-5, with 8 bases identical to TRBD1. The source is a man between 18 and 35 years old in good health. Source material: naive CD8+ T cells sorted from blood. The CDR3 loop is CASRAGTGVNQPQHF. As DNA, the CDR3 is TGTGCCAGCAGAGCAGGGACAGGCGTCAATCAGCCCCAGCATTTT.